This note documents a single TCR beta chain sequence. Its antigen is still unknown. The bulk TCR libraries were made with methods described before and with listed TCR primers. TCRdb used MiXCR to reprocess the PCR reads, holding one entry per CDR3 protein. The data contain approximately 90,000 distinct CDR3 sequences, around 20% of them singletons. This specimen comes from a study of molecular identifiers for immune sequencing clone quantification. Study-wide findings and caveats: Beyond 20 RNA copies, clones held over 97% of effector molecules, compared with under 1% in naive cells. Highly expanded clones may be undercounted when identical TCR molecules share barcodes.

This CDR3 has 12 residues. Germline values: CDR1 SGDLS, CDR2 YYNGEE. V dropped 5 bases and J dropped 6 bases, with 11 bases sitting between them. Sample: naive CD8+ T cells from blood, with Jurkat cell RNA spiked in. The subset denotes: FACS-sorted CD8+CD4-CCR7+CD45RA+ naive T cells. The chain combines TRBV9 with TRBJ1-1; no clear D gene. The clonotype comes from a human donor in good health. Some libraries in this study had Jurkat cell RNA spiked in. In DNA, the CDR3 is TGTGCCAGCAGTGCCCAAGGACCTGAAGCTTTCTTT. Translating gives CASSAQGPEAFF.